The 14 T cell receptor beta chains below were found in one sample sequenced in a study of blood T cells in healthy people across ages. Primers used in a second PCR of about 7 to 12 cycles were a sample-barcoded 5' primer and a J-beta primer mix. Each CDR3 protein gets one entry after TCRdb re-called the 5' RACE reads with MiXCR. The repertoire holds over 1,300,000 distinct CDR3 sequences, with approximately 63% as singletons. Sequencing was performed on blood. The receptors originated from a man aged 18 to 29 in good health.

This chain joins TRBV20-1 and TRBJ2-3; no definite D call. The CDR3 covers 14 residues. Germline CDR1 and CDR2: DFQATT and SNEGSKA (reference sequence). Trimming removed 3 bases at V and 0 bases at J, with 10 bases between. CDR3 sequence (DNA): TGCAGTGCTAGGATGACACGGAGCACAGATACGCAGTATTTT. It codes for CSARMTRSTDTQYF.

The gene calls are TRBV6-2 or TRBV6-3 and TRBJ2-7; 9 bases map to TRBD1. Germline V CDR1 and CDR2: MNHEY, SVGEGT. This CDR3 comprises 15 residues. V lost 8 bases, J lost 0 bases, and 8 bases stayed unmatched. CDR3 DNA: TGTGCCAGCTTGAACAGGGGGCCCAGCTCCTACGAGCAGTACTTC. Translation: CASLNRGPSSYEQYF.

This sequence joins TRBV5-1 and TRBJ2-1; a possible D gene is TRBD2 (5 bases). Germline V lookup: CDR1 SGHRS, CDR2 YFSETQ. The CDR3 has 16 amino acids. Trimming left V 0 bases short and J 0 bases short, with 10 bases between. The CDR3 loop is CASSLGTGSSYNEQFF. In nucleotides, the CDR3 is TGCGCCAGCAGCTTGGGGACTGGAAGCTCCTACAATGAGCAGTTCTTC.

The rearrangement uses TRBV20-1 and TRBJ2-3; perhaps TRBD2 as D (5 bases). The CDR3 extends over 13 amino acids. Trimming removed 5 bases from V and 3 bases from J, with 12 bases in between. The germline CDR1 and CDR2 sequences are DFQATT and SNEGSKA (reference sequence). CDR3 loop: CSAPTPGTDTQYF. In DNA form, the CDR3 reads TGCAGTGCTCCCACGCCGGGAACAGATACGCAGTATTTT.

The CDR3 sequence is CAISEGGKGLPEQYF. The CDR3 nucleotides read TGTGCCATCAGTGAGGGGGGGAAAGGGCTCCCCGAGCAGTACTTC. This chain joins TRBV10-3 and TRBJ2-7; tentatively, D is TRBD2 (6 bases). Trimming removed 2 bases from V and 6 bases from J, with 17 bases in between. Germline loops: CDR1 ENHRY, CDR2 SYGVKD. There are 15 residues in the CDR3.

The V gene is TRBV2, the J gene TRBJ1-1; D gene ambiguous. Germline loops: CDR1 SNHLY, CDR2 FYNNEI. There are 12 residues in the CDR3. V lost 8 bases, J lost 6 bases, and 13 bases lay in between. CDR3 sequence reads: CASQKPGAEAFF. CDR3 nucleotide sequence: TGTGCCAGCCAAAAGCCAGGAGCTGAAGCTTTCTTT.

This clonotype occurred a few times. The chain couples TRBV4-1 to TRBJ2-4, with D uncertain. The end of the DNA is better explained by TRBJ2-7, so the J call may be wrong. CDR1 is MGHRA and CDR2 is YSYEKL in the germline V gene. There are 15 residues in the CDR3. The CDR3 DNA is TGCGCCAGCAGCCAAGATGAGCTCGGCGTCTACGAGCAGTACTTC. Its protein is CASSQDELGVYEQYF.

This chain uses TRBV12-3 or TRBV12-4 with TRBJ2-1; no clear D gene. Near its end, the DNA agrees better with TRBJ2-7, so the J call may be wrong. CDR3 length: 15 residues. DNA of the CDR3: TGTGCCAGCAGTTTAAGAGTGAGCTCCTACAATGAGCAGTACTTC. Its protein is CASSLRVSSYNEQYF.

DNA of the CDR3: TGTGCCAGCAGCCAAGATGGACTAGCGGGGACTAGCACAGATACGCAGTATTTT. Translation gives CASSQDGLAGTSTDTQYF. The V and J genes are TRBV4-2 and TRBJ2-3; 12 bases fit TRBD2. The junction had 4 bases not matched to a gene; V was cut back by 0 bases and J by 0 bases. Germline values: CDR1 LGHNA, CDR2 YNFKEQ. The CDR3 length is 18 residues.

Only a few counts were recorded for this clonotype. This chain uses TRBV6-6 with TRBJ2-1; 7 nucleotides line up with TRBD1. Germline CDR1 reads MNHNY; CDR2 reads SVGAGI (reference sequence). The CDR3 spans 15 residues. Trimming took 4 bases from V and 8 from J; bases not matched to a gene: 11. The CDR3, as DNA: TGTGCCAGCAGTTGGGGACAGATCCCCGACGATGAGCAGTTCTTC. Its protein product is CASSWGQIPDDEQFF.

This clonotype appeared a few times. The chain has TRBV12-3 or TRBV12-4 and TRBJ2-7, with D tentatively TRBD1 (6 bases). The CDR3 runs to 13 residues. V was trimmed by 3 bases and J by 3 bases, leaving 9 bases between them. CDR3 DNA: TGTGCCAGCAGTTTCCAGACAGGCTACGAGCAGTACTTC. It codes for CASSFQTGYEQYF.

J is TRBJ2-7 and V is TRBV27; TRBD2 aligns across 8 bases. This CDR3 comprises 14 residues. CDR1 and CDR2 (germline): MNHEY, SMNVEV (reference sequence). The trim removed 3 bases at V and 6 bases at J, leaving 7 bases unmatched. CDR3 DNA sequence: TGTGCCAGCAGTTTCGGGGGGGGGCCAGGCGAGCAGTACTTC. Protein sequence: CASSFGGGPGEQYF.

This clonotype showed up just a few times. The chain combines TRBV27 with TRBJ2-5; D unclear. The ends were cut back, 2 bases at V and 5 bases at J, with 12 bases in the middle. From germline, CDR1 is MNHEY and CDR2 SMNVEV (reference sequence). This CDR3 comprises 14 residues. The CDR3 here is CASSLQPLGETQYF. The CDR3 DNA sequence: TGTGCCAGCAGTTTACAACCTCTAGGGGAGACCCAGTACTTC.

The rearrangement joins TRBV7-2 to TRBJ2-1; D remains unclear. From germline, CDR1 is SGHTA and CDR2 FQGNSA. V lost 5 bases, J lost 15 bases, and 14 bases lay in between. The CDR3 has 11 residues. CDR3 nucleotides: TGTGCCAGCAGCCGCTCTGCAGTTCTGTTCTTC. Translated: CASSRSAVLFF.